What follows describes a single TCR beta chain. The CDR3 runs to 14 residues. Germline V CDR1 and CDR2: MNHEY, SVGAGI. With 5 bases clipped from V and 5 bases from J, the junction kept 6 bases outside the gene matches. The data stem from a study of blood T cell repertoires in COVID-19. Study-wide background: The analysed material was cDNA or gDNA that came from T cells, B-cell-depleted T cells, or PBMCs.

Assay used: immunoSEQ multiplex PCR; TCRdb lists only in-frame clones, some missing. The table records 55,000 or so clones, about 80% of them present only once. This TCR was recovered from a man aged 25 to 40 with COVID-19, enrolled during active disease. Source material: peripheral blood. V gene TRBV6-5 combines with J gene TRBJ1-5, with 7 bases identical to TRBD1. The CDR3 DNA reads TGTGCCAGCAGTATCAGGGGGAATTATCAGCCCCAGCATTTT. Translation gives CASSIRGNYQPQHF.